The 28 T cell receptor beta chains listed next were all sequenced from one sample in a study of blood T cell repertoires in COVID-19 (dated by TCRdb to the early 2020s). The library was generated by the immunoSEQ multiplex PCR assay. TCRdb stores this immuneACCESS table with in-frame sequences only. Part of the clones is absent; in the studies checked, under half of the shortfall reflects unresolved V genes, and no reason is known for the rest. The sample table records 200,000 to 250,000 clones; approximately 80% of these occur just once. The ten largest clones represent about 7.8% of the sample. The sequencing sample was made of peripheral blood. These receptor sequences come from a woman of 80 years or more with COVID-19, enrolled during active disease.

This clone was found once. This sequence joins TRBV7-9 and TRBJ2-3, with D perhaps matching TRBD2 (5 bases). The CDR3 covers 14 residues. V was trimmed by 1 base and J by 2 bases, leaving 7 bases between them. CDR1 is SEHNR and CDR2 is FQNEAQ in the germline V gene (reference sequence). DNA of the CDR3: TGTGCCAGCAGCTTAGTAGCGTCCACAGATACGCAGTATTTT. Its protein product is CASSLVASTDTQYF.

V is TRBV6-5 and J is TRBJ1-4; D remains unclear. Trimming removed 6 bases at V and 0 bases at J, with 11 bases between. CDR1 MNHEY and CDR2 SVGAGI come from the germline V gene. CDR3 length: 15 residues. The CDR3, as DNA: TGTGCCAGCAGCTCCTTAGTTGCAACTAATGAAAAACTGTTTTTT. Its protein product is CASSSLVATNEKLFF.

The chain uses TRBV28 and TRBJ1-5; D ambiguous. The V end was cut by 8 bases, the J end by 2 bases, with 7 bases between. From germline, CDR1 is MDHEN and CDR2 SYDVKM. This CDR3 comprises 12 residues. CDR3 nucleotide sequence: TGTGCCAGCGGTGAGGGCAATCAGCCCCAGCATTTT. Encoded protein: CASGEGNQPQHF.

CDR3 protein: CASSSYRESGYTF. The CDR3 DNA reads as TGTGCCAGCAGTTCTTACAGGGAGTCTGGCTACACCTTC. The V gene is TRBV27, the J gene TRBJ1-2; a possible D gene is TRBD1 (6 bases). Germline V CDR1 and CDR2: MNHEY, SMNVEV (reference sequence). Trimming removed 4 bases at V and 7 bases at J, with 13 bases between. This CDR3 region has 13 residues.

The genes are TRBV2 and TRBJ1-1; D call uncertain. The ends were cut back, 6 bases at V and 0 bases at J, with 8 bases in the middle. The CDR3 has 13 residues. Germline V lookup: CDR1 SNHLY, CDR2 FYNNEI. The CDR3 DNA sequence: TGTGCCAGCAGGCTTCAGATGAACACTGAAGCTTTCTTT. The encoded protein is CASRLQMNTEAFF. The full variable domain, with the rest looked up from reference TRBV2 and TRBJ1-1, is EPEVTQTPSHQVTQMGQEVILRCVPISNHLYFYWYRQILGQKVEFLVSFYNNEISEKSEIFDDQFSVERPDGSNFTLKIRSTKLEDSAMYFCASRLQMNTEAFFGQGTRLTVV.

The sample holds one count of this clone. The genes are TRBV29-1 and TRBJ1-5; D ambiguous. V was trimmed by 2 bases and J by 6 bases, leaving 8 bases between them. The CDR3 is 12 residues long. Per germline, CDR1 SQVTM and CDR2 ANQGSEA. The CDR3 DNA follows: TGCAGCGTTGAAAATAGTGGTCAGCCCCAGCATTTT. It translates to CSVENSGQPQHF.

As regards this clone: One junction end disagrees with the germline gene, perhaps due to a read error. V gene TRBV5-4 combines with J gene TRBJ1-2; 9 bases are a match to TRBD1. The CDR3 has 13 amino acids. Germline V CDR1 and CDR2: SGHNT, YYREEE (reference sequence). This CDR3 is CASSPGDRVFPIF. DNA of the CDR3: TGTGCCAGCAGCCCAGGGGACAGGGTCTTTCCCATCTTC.

The rearrangement joins TRBV5-5 to TRBJ2-3, with 8 bases fitting TRBD2. The CDR3 has 14 residues. From germline, CDR1 is SGHKS and CDR2 YYEKEE (reference sequence). The ends lost 1 base at V and 6 bases at J; junction bases unmatched: 4. The CDR3 bases are TGTGCCAGCAGCTTGCGGGGGGGGCTGGATACGCAGTATTTT. This translates into CASSLRGGLDTQYF.

The chain combines TRBV5-1 with TRBJ2-1; unclear D gene. Germline V gene data show CDR1 as SGHRS and CDR2 as YFSETQ. The CDR3 contains 13 residues. Trimming pared 4 bases from V and 4 bases from J, leaving 9 bases between. The DNA of the CDR3 is TGCGCCAGCAGCACAGACCATTACAATGAGCAGTTCTTC. It encodes CASSTDHYNEQFF.

The chain has TRBV7-9 and TRBJ1-6, with a weak D call TRBD1 (5 bases). The V end was cut by 8 bases, the J end by 0 bases, with 17 bases between. Germline V gives CDR1 SEHNR, CDR2 FQNEAQ (reference sequence). The CDR3 is 17 residues long. CDR3 bases: TGTGCCAGCGGCCCAGGGAGGTTGGGCTCCTATAATTCACCCCTCCACTTT. It specifies CASGPGRLGSYNSPLHF.

The chain carries TRBV7-8 and TRBJ2-1; 10 bases map to TRBD2. CDR3 length: 16 residues. From germline, CDR1 is SGHVS and CDR2 FQNEAQ. V trimming: 4 bases; J trimming: 2 bases; junction bases outside the gene matches: 5. The CDR3 reads CASSSGLAATYNEQFF. The CDR3 DNA reads TGTGCCAGCAGCTCCGGACTAGCGGCCACCTACAATGAGCAGTTCTTC.

The rearrangement joins TRBV5-1 to TRBJ2-5; unclear D gene. CDR1 SGHRS and CDR2 YFSETQ come from the germline V gene. The V gene lost 0 bases and the J gene lost 4 bases, with 10 bases spanning the gap. CDR3 length: 14 amino acids. CDR3 loop: CASSLGGLRETQYF. The CDR3 bases are TGCGCCAGCAGCTTGGGTGGGCTTCGAGAGACCCAGTACTTC.

The chain uses TRBV7-9 and TRBJ1-1, with no clear D. Looked up from germline, CDR1 is SEHNR and CDR2 is FQNEAQ (reference sequence). V lost 0 bases and J 0 bases, leaving 5 bases between the germline ends. This CDR3 spans 14 amino acids. CDR3 nucleotide sequence: TGTGCCAGCAGCTTAGCACAGATGAACACTGAAGCTTTCTTT. Its translation: CASSLAQMNTEAFF.

The chain is built from TRBV7-9 and TRBJ1-2; D is unresolved. This CDR3 region has 12 residues. Trimming stripped 5 bases from V and 4 bases from J, with 8 bases between. CDR1 and CDR2 from the germline V gene are SEHNR and FQNEAQ (reference sequence). CDR3 residues: CASSGSGYGYTF. The DNA of the CDR3 is TGTGCCAGCAGCGGGTCGGGCTATGGCTACACCTTC.

This clone was found once. V usage is TRBV28 and J usage is TRBJ2-5, with D tentatively TRBD2 (5 bases). Germline CDR1 and CDR2: MDHEN and SYDVKM. V was pared by 5 bases and J by 9 bases, with 19 bases between. The CDR3 has 14 residues. The CDR3 DNA reads as TGTGCCAGCAGTGGGCAGAACGGGGTGAGCGCCCAGTACTTC. It is translated as CASSGQNGVSAQYF.

The chain links TRBV2 to TRBJ1-2; TRBD1 matches at 7 bases. The J segment lost 8 bases and the V segment lost 8 bases, leaving 11 bases of the junction unmatched. The CDR3 totals 13 residues. Germline V lookup: CDR1 SNHLY, CDR2 FYNNEI. The CDR3 loop is CASAWTGAEGYTF. DNA of the CDR3: TGTGCCAGCGCCTGGACAGGCGCGGAAGGCTACACCTTC.

The V call is TRBV5-4, the J call TRBJ2-7; maybe TRBD1 (6 bases). Germline V lookup: CDR1 SGHNT, CDR2 YYREEE (reference sequence). This CDR3 is 13 amino acids long. Trimming removed 5 bases from V and 0 bases from J, with 9 bases in between. The CDR3 DNA follows: TGTGCCAGCAGAACAGGGAGCTCCTACGAGCAGTACTTC. This codes for CASRTGSSYEQYF. Full variable domain (missing parts from reference TRBV5-4 and TRBJ2-7): ETGVTQSPTHLIKTRGQQVTLRCSSQSGHNTVSWYQQALGQGPQFIFQYYREEENGRGNFPPRFSGLQFPNYSSELNVNALELDDSALYLCASRTGSSYEQYFGPGTRLTVT.

The chain employs TRBV5-1 and TRBJ1-5, with D uncertain. Trimming shortened V by 0 bases and J by 6 bases, and 16 bases separated the two germline ends. The CDR3 totals 16 residues. Germline V gives CDR1 SGHRS, CDR2 YFSETQ. The CDR3 loop reads CASSLEGGQSGQPQHF. The DNA of the CDR3 is TGCGCCAGCAGCTTGGAAGGTGGTCAGTCGGGTCAGCCCCAGCATTTT.

V and J are TRBV3-1 (or the pseudogene TRBV3-2) and TRBJ1-1, with D hard to call. This CDR3 is built from 15 residues. V lost 1 base, J lost 5 bases, and 14 bases lay in between. Looked up from germline, CDR1 is LGHDT and CDR2 is YNNKEL (reference sequence). Here the CDR3 DNA reads TGTGCCAGCAGCCAAGGGGCTACTACGGGAACTGAAGCTTTCTTT. Translating it yields CASSQGATTGTEAFF.

The chain combines TRBV9 with TRBJ1-2, with 7 bases lining up with TRBD1. The CDR3 covers 14 residues. CDR1 and CDR2 from the germline V gene are SGDLS and YYNGEE. V lost 4 bases, J lost 4 bases, and 7 bases stayed unmatched. This CDR3 is CASSSGQTLYGYTF. CDR3 DNA sequence: TGTGCCAGCAGCTCGGGACAGACACTCTATGGCTACACCTTC. The variable domain in full, with the rest retrieved from reference TRBV9 and TRBJ1-2, is DSGVTQTPKHLITATGQRVTLRCSPRSGDLSVYWYQQSLDQGLQFLIQYYNGEERAKGNILERFSAQQFPDLHSELNLSSLELGDSALYFCASSSGQTLYGYTFGSGTRLTVV.

This sequence joins TRBV7-9 and TRBJ2-3; no reliable D call. The germline gives CDR1 SEHNR, CDR2 FQNEAQ (reference sequence). Trimming removed 1 base at V and 6 bases at J, with 5 bases between. This CDR3 comprises 12 residues. As DNA, the CDR3 is TGTGCCAGCAGCTTAGACTTGGATACGCAGTATTTT. As protein: CASSLDLDTQYF.

V gene TRBV7-2 combines with J gene TRBJ2-2; TRBD2 agrees at 7 bases. CDR3 length: 16 residues. Per the germline V gene, CDR1 is SGHTA and CDR2 is FQGNSA. Unmatched junction bases numbered 2, after V lost 1 base and J lost 0 bases. CDR3 DNA sequence: TGTGCCAGCAGCTTAGGCGGGGGAGCGAACACCGGGGAGCTGTTTTTT. Protein sequence: CASSLGGGANTGELFF.

The rearrangement joins TRBV11-3 to TRBJ2-3, with TRBD2 matching 8 bases. This CDR3 contains 15 residues. The V segment lost 3 bases and the J segment 4 bases; nucleotides outside the gene matches: 6. The germline V gene encodes CDR1 SGHNT and CDR2 YENEEA. The CDR3 region is CASSFGRAVSDTQYF. The CDR3 region has the DNA TGTGCCAGCAGCTTCGGGAGGGCCGTGTCAGATACGCAGTATTTT.

The chain's CDR3 is CASAPSGLAGGRGDTQYF. CDR3 nucleotides: TGTGCCAGCGCACCCTCCGGACTAGCGGGGGGGCGGGGAGATACGCAGTATTTT. The V gene is TRBV5-4, the J gene TRBJ2-3, with 15 bases lining up with TRBD2. The germline CDR1 and CDR2 sequences are SGHNT and YYREEE (reference sequence). V gave up 7 bases and J gave up 5 bases; unmatched junction bases: 14. The CDR3 sequence is 18 residues long.

This clone was seen just once. The chain combines TRBV18 with TRBJ1-1; D not certain. The CDR3 consists of 13 residues. The V and J ends lost 6 bases and 6 bases respectively, with 14 bases between them. Germline CDR1 and CDR2: KGHSH and LQKENI. The CDR3 DNA reads TGTGCCAGCTCCCCCCCGGGGTCAGCTGAAGCTTTCTTT. Translated, it gives CASSPPGSAEAFF.

DNA of the CDR3: TGTGCCGGTCGGACGGGGGAATATGGCTACACCTTC. This translates into CAGRTGEYGYTF. The V and J genes are TRBV2 and TRBJ1-2, with a weak D call TRBD1 (5 bases). The CDR3 is 12 residues long. Between the trimmed V and J ends, which lost 11 bases and 5 bases, there was a span of 15 bases. CDR1 SNHLY and CDR2 FYNNEI come from the germline V gene.

This rearrangement joins TRBV12-3 or TRBV12-4 to TRBJ1-1; maybe TRBD1 (6 bases). Trimming removed 5 bases from V and 6 bases from J, with 13 bases in between. This CDR3 contains 13 residues. The CDR3 DNA is TGTGCCAGCAGTGCTCGGGGGGGCTCTGAAGCTTTCTTT. This translates into CASSARGGSEAFF.

V and J are TRBV6-1 and TRBJ1-1; 9 bases fit TRBD1. This CDR3 has 13 amino acids. The ends lost 3 bases at V and 11 bases at J; junction bases unmatched: 7. Germline-derived CDR1 and CDR2 are MNHNS and SASEGT. The CDR3: CASSEGQGLSAFF. The CDR3 DNA is TGTGCCAGCAGTGAGGGACAGGGCTTGTCTGCTTTCTTT.